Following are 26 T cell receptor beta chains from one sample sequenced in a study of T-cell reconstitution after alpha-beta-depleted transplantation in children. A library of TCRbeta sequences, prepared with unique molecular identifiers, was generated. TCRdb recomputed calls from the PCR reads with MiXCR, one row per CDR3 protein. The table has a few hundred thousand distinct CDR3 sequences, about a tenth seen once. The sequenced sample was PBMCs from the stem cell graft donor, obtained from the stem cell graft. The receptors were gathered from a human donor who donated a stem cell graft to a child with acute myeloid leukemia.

The DNA of the CDR3 is TGCGCCAGCATGGCTAAGCTAGACTCCTACAATGAGCAGTTCTTC. Residues: CASMAKLDSYNEQFF. The rearrangement uses TRBV5-1 and TRBJ2-1, with unresolved D. V shed 6 bases and J shed 0 bases, with 13 bases lying between them. The CDR3 has 15 amino acids. Germline V gene lookup returns CDR1 SGHRS and CDR2 YFSETQ.

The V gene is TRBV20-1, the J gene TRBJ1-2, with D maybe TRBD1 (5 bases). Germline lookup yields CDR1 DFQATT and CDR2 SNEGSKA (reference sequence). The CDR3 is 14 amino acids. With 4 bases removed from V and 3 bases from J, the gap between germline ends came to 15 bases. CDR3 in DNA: TGCAGTGCTATCCCTCATGACAGCGACTATGGCTACACCTTC. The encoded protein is CSAIPHDSDYGYTF.

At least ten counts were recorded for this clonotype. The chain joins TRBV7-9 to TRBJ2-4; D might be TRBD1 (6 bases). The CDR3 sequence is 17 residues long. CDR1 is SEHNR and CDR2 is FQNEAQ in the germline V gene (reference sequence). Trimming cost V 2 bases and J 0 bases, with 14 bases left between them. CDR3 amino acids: CASSLIVRDIAKNIQYF. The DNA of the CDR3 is TGTGCCAGCAGCTTAATTGTCAGGGACATAGCCAAAAACATTCAGTACTTC.

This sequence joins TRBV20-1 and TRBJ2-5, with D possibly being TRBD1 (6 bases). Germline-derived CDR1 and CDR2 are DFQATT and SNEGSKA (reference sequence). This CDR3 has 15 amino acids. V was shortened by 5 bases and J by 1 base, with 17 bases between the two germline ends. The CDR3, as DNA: TGCAGTGCTGACTACCGGACAGTTGGCCAAGAGACCCAGTACTTC. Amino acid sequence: CSADYRTVGQETQYF.

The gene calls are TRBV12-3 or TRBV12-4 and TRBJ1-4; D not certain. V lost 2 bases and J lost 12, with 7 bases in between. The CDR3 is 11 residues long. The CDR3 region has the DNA TGTGCCAGCAGTTTAAGCTCTGAACTGTTTTTT. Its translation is CASSLSSELFF.

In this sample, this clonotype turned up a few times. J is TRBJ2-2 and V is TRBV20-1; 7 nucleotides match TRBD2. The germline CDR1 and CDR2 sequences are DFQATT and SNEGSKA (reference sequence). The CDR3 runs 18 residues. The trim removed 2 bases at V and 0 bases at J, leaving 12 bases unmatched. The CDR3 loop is CSARRGQAGLTNTGELFF. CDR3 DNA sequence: TGCAGTGCTAGACGGGGTCAAGCGGGACTTACGAACACCGGGGAGCTGTTTTTT.

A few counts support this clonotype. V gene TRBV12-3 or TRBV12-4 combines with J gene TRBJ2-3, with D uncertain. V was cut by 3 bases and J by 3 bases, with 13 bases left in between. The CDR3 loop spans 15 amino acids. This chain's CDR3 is CASSFRAGPTDTQYF. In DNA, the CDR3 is TGTGCCAGCAGTTTTCGGGCCGGCCCGACAGATACGCAGTATTTT.

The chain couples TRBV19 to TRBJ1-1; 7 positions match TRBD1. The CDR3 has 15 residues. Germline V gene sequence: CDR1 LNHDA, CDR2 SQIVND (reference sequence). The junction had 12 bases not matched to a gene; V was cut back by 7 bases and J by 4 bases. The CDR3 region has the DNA TGTGCCAGTATCCCCACGGACAGGAGAGGCACTGAAGCTTTCTTT. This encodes CASIPTDRRGTEAFF.

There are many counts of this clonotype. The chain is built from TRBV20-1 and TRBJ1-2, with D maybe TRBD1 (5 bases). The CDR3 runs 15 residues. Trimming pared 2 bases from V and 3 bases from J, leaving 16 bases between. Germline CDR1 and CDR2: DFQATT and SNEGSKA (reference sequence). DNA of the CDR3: TGCAGTGCTAGACCGACAGCGGGGGTGGACTATGGCTACACCTTC. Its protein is CSARPTAGVDYGYTF.

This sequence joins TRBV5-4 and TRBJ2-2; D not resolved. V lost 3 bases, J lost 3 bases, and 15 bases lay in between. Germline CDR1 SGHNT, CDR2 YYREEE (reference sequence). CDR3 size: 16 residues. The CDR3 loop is CASSSTRVLDTGELFF. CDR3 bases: TGTGCCAGCAGCTCAACAAGGGTGTTGGACACCGGGGAGCTGTTTTTT.

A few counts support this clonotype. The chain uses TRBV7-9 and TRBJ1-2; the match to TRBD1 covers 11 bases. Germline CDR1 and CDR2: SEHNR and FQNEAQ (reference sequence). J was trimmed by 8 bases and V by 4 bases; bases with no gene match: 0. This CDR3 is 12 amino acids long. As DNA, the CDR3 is TGTGCCAGCAGCTGGACAGGGGGCGGCTACACCTTC. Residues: CASSWTGGGYTF.

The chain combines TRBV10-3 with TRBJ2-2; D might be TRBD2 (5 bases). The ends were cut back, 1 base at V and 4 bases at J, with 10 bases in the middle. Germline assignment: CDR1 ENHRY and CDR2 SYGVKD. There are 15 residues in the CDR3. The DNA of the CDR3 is TGTGCCATCAGTGAGTGGGCAGAGGGCACCGGGGAGCTGTTTTTT. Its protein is CAISEWAEGTGELFF.

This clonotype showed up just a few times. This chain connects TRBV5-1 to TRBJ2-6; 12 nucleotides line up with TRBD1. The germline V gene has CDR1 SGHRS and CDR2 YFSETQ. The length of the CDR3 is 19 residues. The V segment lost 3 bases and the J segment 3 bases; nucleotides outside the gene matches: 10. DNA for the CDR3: TGCGCCAGCAGCTACCCCCGCGGGGACAGGGGGCTTGGGGCCAACGTCCTGACTTTC. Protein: CASSYPRGDRGLGANVLTF. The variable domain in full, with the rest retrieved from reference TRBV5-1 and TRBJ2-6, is KAGVTQTPRYLIKTRGQQVTLSCSPISGHRSVSWYQQTPGQGLQFLFEYFSETQRNKGNFPGRFSGRQFSNSRSEMNVSTLELGDSALYLCASSYPRGDRGLGANVLTFGAGSRLTVL.

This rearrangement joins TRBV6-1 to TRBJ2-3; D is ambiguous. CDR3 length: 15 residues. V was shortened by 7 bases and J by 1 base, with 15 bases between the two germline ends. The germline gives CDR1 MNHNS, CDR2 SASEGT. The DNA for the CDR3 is TGTGCCAGCAAATCTCGAATTGCTGGCACAGATACGCAGTATTTT. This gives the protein CASKSRIAGTDTQYF.

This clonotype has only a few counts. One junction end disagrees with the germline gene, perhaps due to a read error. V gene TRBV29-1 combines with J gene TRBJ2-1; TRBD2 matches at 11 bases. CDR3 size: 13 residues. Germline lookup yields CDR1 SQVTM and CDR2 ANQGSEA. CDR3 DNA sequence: TGCAGCTTTGAGCTAGCGGGAGGATGGGAGCAGTTCTTC. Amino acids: CSFELAGGWEQFF.

DNA for the CDR3: TGTGCCAGCAGCTTAGGTGGTAACTCGTACACAGATACGCAGTATTTT. It encodes CASSLGGNSYTDTQYF. V usage is TRBV7-2 and J usage is TRBJ2-3; D not certain. The CDR3 consists of 16 residues. The germline V gene encodes CDR1 SGHTA and CDR2 FQGNSA. Between the trimmed V and J ends, which lost 1 base and 2 bases, there was a span of 13 bases.

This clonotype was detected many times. CDR3 protein: CASSLTGTSNNEQFF. DNA for the CDR3: TGTGCCAGCAGCTTGACCGGGACTAGCAACAATGAGCAGTTCTTC. The chain carries TRBV7-2 and TRBJ2-1, with 9 nucleotides matching TRBD2. CDR1 is SGHTA, CDR2 FQGNSA, per germline. Losses at the gene ends were 3 bases for V and 5 bases for J; bases not matched to a gene: 5. The CDR3 sequence is 15 residues long.

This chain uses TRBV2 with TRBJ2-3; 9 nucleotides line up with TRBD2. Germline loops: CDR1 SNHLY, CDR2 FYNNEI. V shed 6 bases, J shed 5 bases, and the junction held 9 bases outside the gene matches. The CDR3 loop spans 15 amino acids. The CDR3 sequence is CASSPSGVGVDTQYF. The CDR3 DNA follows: TGTGCCAGCAGCCCTAGCGGGGTAGGTGTAGATACGCAGTATTTT. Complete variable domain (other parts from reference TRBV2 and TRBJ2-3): EPEVTQTPSHQVTQMGQEVILRCVPISNHLYFYWYRQILGQKVEFLVSFYNNEISEKSEIFDDQFSVERPDGSNFTLKIRSTKLEDSAMYFCASSPSGVGVDTQYFGPGTRLTVL.

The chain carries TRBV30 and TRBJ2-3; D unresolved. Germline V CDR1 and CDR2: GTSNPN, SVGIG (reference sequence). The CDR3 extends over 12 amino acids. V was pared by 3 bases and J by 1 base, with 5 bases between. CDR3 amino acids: CAWSKGTDTQYF. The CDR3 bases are TGTGCCTGGAGCAAGGGCACAGATACGCAGTATTTT. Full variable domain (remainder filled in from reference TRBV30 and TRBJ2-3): SQTIHQWPATLVQPVGSPLSLECTVEGTSNPNLYWYRQAAGRGLQLLFYSVGIGQISSEVPQNLSASRPQDRQFILSSKKLLLSDSGFYLCAWSKGTDTQYFGPGTRLTVL.

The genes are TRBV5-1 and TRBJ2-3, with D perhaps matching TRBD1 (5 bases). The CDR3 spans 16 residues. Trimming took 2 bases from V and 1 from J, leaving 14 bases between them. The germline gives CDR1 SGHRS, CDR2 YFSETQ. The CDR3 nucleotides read TGCGCCAGCAGCTTCGACTGGCAGGGCGGCACAGATACGCAGTATTTT. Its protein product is CASSFDWQGGTDTQYF.

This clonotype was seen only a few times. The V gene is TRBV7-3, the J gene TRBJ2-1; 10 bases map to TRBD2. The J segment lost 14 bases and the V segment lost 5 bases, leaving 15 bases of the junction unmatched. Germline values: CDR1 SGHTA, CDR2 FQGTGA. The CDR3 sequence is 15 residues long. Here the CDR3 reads CASSPDGTSASIEFF. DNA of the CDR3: TGTGCCAGCAGCCCCGACGGGACTAGCGCAAGCATTGAGTTCTTC.

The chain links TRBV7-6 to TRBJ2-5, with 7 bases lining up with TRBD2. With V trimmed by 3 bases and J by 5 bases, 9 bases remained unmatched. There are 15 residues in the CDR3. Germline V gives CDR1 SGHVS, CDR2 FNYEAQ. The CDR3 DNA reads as TGTGCCAGCAGCTTTGGGACTATCCGGGGGGAGACCCAGTACTTC. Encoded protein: CASSFGTIRGETQYF.

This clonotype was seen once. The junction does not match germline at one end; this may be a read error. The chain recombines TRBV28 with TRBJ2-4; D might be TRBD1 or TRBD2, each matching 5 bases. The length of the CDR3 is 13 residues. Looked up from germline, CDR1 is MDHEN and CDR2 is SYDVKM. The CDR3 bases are TGTGCCAGCGAGGGGATAGCCAAAAACATTCAGAACTTC. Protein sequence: CASEGIAKNIQNF.

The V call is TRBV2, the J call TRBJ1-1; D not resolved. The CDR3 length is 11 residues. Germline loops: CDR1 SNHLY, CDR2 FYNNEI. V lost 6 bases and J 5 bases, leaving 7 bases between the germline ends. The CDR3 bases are TGTGCCAGCAGGGTGAGGACTGAAGCTTTCTTT. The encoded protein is CASRVRTEAFF.

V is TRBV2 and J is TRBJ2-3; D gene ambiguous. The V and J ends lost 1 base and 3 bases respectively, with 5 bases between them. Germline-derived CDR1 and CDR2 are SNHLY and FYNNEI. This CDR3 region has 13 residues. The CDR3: CASSEVGTDTQYF. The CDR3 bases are TGTGCCAGCAGTGAAGTGGGAACAGATACGCAGTATTTT.

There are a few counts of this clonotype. The CDR3 sequence is CASSYTIKTGRPRYF. CDR3 DNA sequence: TGTGCCAGCAGCTACACAATTAAGACAGGCCGACCCAGGTATTTT. The chain carries TRBV7-3 and TRBJ2-3; perhaps TRBD1 as D (6 bases). With 4 bases removed from V and 14 bases from J, the gap between germline ends came to 25 bases. CDR3 length equals 15 residues. The germline V gene encodes CDR1 SGHTA and CDR2 FQGTGA.